What follows describes a single T cell receptor beta chain. Many counts were recorded for this clonotype. No antigen is known for it. No base quality values were provided; no much bigger clone lies one nucleotide off. CDR1 MNHEY and CDR2 SVGAGI were looked up in the germline V gene. V sheds 6 bases and J sheds 8 bases, leaving 13 bases between their ends. The CDR3 goes from the cysteine to the phenylalanine over 12 residues. Only CDR3 DNA is held: 36 bases, read in frame from base 1. The data are from a study of low-dose radiotherapy and immunotherapy resistance in tumors (dated by TCRdb to 2022 to 2024). Regarding the research as a whole: In Cohort 1, each fraction delivered 0.5 Gy every 2 weeks, and the prescribed total PTV dose was 6.5 Gy. Patients in Cohort 2 were given 1 Gy per fraction every two weeks, for a total of 13 Gy across 26 weeks. Patients were given nivolumab as a 240 mg flat dose every two weeks and ipilimumab at 1 mg/kg every six weeks, with both drugs delivered intravenously. Cyclophosphamide 200 mg/m2 was given intravenously every two weeks, one day before each radiation and immunotherapy administration. Patients took aspirin 300 mg orally once daily for four cycles, starting on cycle 1 day 1. No randomization into treatment groups was done for the people taking part in the trial. Eight patients were included in the translational analysis: three from the first dose cohort and the first five from the second dose cohort.

First-strand cDNA was synthesized with Superscript III and a set of TRAV- and TRBV-specific primers, covering both TCRalpha and TCRbeta chains. A roughly 19-cycle PCR with Phusion amplified the TCRs, pairing a constant-region primer with the adapter that was attached to the V primers. The MessageAmp II aRNA Amplification Kit was used to amplify the isolated mRNA, with in vitro transcription run for approximately 15 hours at 37 degrees C. The Dynabeads mRNA DIRECT Purification Kit was used to isolate the mRNA for TCR sequencing. Indexed Illumina adapters were added in a second Phusion PCR of roughly 26 cycles, after which AMPure XP beads were used to purify the products. Deep sequencing of TCRalpha and TCRbeta libraries was performed on an Illumina MiniSeq instrument. Under the source paper's analysis protocol: Using custom Perl scripts, TCR sequences that encoded the same protein were pooled, out-of-frame sequences were dropped, and the abundance of each clonotype was calculated. TCR sequences supported by only a single read were excluded from analysis. Repertoire metrics included Shannon entropy, Gini index, clonality, richness, and frequency of TCRs shared between repertoires. TCRdb applied fastp at Q25 and MiXCR to the public reads, then kept only in-frame beta chains. Rows are unified per CDR3 protein, each entry keeping the most common DNA and genes. Clone size and V and J calls follow TCRdb, not the original study. This sample gives 85,000 to 100,000 distinct CDR3 sequences in total; under 10% of them show up just once. Around 0.97% of the sample is in the top ten clones.

The sample's time point label is to be understood as: before trial treatment. The donors took part in RACIN, a single-arm, phase I, dose-escalation trial that combined nivolumab, ipilimumab, aspirin, low-dose cyclophosphamide and low-dose radiotherapy. Patients with advanced, TIL-negative solid tumors were considered eligible. The rearranged chain carries TRBV6-5 and TRBJ2-5; TRBD1 is possibly the D segment (5 matching bases). Sequenced here: PBMCs, sampled before treatment. The receptor was derived from a male donor with prostate cancer. This receptor has the CDR3 CASSSGTGTQYF. The DNA is TGTGCCAGCAGCTCAGGAACAGGTACCCAGTACTTC.